This T cell receptor (beta chain) was identified during a study of blood T cell repertoires in COVID-19. Study-level background: Samples representing acute and convalescent COVID-19 were sourced from the United States, Italy and Spain.

Repertoires were generated with immunoSEQ multiplex PCR, while TCRdb's copy carries only in-frame clones and drops some. This sample yields about 310,000 clones, of which around 90% are seen a single time; more than 8.5% belongs to the top ten. Material for sequencing was PBMCs or T cells enriched from blood (not recorded which). This TCR derives from a young woman who had recovered from COVID-19.

CDR3 residues: CASTKGGGETQYF. CDR3 bases: TGTGCCAGCACCAAGGGCGGGGGGGAGACCCAGTACTTC. This rearrangement joins TRBV27 to TRBJ2-5; 8 bases map to TRBD2. In germline, CDR1 is MNHEY, CDR2 SMNVEV (reference sequence). Trimming removed 7 bases from V and 5 bases from J; junction bases left unmatched: 6. This CDR3 is 13 amino acids long.